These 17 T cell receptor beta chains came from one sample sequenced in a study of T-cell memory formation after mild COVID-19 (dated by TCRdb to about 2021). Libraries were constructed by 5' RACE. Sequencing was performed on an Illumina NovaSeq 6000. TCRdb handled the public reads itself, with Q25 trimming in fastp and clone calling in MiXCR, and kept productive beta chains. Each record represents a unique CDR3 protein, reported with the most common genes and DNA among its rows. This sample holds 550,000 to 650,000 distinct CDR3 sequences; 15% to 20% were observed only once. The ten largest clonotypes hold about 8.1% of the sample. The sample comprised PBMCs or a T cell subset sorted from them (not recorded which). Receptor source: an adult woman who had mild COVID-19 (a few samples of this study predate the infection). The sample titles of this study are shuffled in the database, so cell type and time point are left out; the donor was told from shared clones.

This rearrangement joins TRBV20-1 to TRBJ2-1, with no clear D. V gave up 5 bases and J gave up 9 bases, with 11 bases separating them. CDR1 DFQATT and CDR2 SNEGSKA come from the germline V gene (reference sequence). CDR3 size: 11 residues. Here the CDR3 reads CSASKHGEQFF. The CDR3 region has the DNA TGCAGTGCTTCAAAGCATGGTGAGCAGTTCTTC.

The CDR3 is CASSLGGLAGDYEQYF. The DNA of the CDR3 is TGTGCCAGCAGCTTAGGGGGACTAGCGGGGGACTACGAGCAGTACTTC. The V gene is TRBV7-9, the J gene TRBJ2-7; the match to TRBD2 covers 14 bases. The J segment lost 3 bases and the V segment lost 1 base, leaving 2 bases of the junction unmatched. Germline assignment: CDR1 SEHNR and CDR2 FQNEAQ (reference sequence). The length of the CDR3 is 16 residues.

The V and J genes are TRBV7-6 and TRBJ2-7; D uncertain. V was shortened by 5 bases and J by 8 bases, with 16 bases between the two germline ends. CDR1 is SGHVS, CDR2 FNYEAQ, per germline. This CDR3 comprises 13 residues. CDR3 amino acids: CASSPPSSQKQYF. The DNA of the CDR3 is TGTGCCAGCAGCCCCCCGTCCTCACAAAAGCAGTACTTC.

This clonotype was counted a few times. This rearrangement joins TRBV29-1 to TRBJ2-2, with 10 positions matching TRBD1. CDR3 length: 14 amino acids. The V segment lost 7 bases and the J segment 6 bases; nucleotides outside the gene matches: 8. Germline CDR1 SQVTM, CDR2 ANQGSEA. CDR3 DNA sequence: TGCAGCGCTGGCACCGGGACAGGGGCCGGGGAGCTGTTTTTT. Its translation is CSAGTGTGAGELFF.

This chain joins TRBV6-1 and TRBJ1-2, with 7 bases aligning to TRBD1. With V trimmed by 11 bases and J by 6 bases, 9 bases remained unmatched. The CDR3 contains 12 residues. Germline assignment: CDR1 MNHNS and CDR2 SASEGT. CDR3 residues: CAFYRGTHGYTF. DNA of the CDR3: TGTGCCTTCTACAGGGGAACCCATGGCTACACCTTC.

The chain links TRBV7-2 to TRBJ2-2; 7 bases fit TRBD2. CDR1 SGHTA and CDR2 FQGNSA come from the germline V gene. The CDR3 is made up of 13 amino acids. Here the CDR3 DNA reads TGTGCAGCGGGGAGGCTGAACACCGGGGAGCTGTTTTTT. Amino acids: CAAGRLNTGELFF.

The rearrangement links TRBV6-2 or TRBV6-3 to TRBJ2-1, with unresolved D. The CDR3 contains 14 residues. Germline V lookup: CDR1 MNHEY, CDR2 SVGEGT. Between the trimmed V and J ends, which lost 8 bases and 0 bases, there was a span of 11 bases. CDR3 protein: CASHRTTSYNEQFF. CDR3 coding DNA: TGTGCCAGCCATCGGACCACCTCCTACAATGAGCAGTTCTTC.

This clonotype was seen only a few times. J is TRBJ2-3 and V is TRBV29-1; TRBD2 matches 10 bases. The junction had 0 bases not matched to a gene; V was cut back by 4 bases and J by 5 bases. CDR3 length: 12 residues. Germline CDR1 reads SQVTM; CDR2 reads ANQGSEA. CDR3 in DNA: TGCAGCGTTGCTAGCGGGAGAGATACGCAGTATTTT. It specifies CSVASGRDTQYF.

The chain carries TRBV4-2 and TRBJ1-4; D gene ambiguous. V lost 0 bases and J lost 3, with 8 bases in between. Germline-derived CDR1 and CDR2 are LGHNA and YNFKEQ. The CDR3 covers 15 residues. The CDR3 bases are TGTGCCAGCAGCCAAGATCGTGGGGCTAATGAAAAACTGTTTTTT. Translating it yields CASSQDRGANEKLFF.

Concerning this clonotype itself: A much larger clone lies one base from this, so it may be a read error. The CDR3 sequence is CASSLLAGQESQYF. The CDR3 DNA reads TGTGCCAGCAGTTTACTAGCGGGACAAGAGAGCCAGTACTTC. V gene TRBV27 combines with J gene TRBJ2-5; TRBD2 matches 9 bases. The CDR3 consists of 14 residues. CDR1 and CDR2 (germline): MNHEY, SMNVEV (reference sequence).

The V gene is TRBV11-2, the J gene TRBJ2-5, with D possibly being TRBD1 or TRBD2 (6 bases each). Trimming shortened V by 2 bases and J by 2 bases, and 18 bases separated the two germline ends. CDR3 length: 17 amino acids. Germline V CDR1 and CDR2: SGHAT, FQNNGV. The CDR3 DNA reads TGTGCCAGCAGCTTATCCCCTCGGGGGCCCTTTCAAGAGACCCAGTACTTC. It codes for CASSLSPRGPFQETQYF.

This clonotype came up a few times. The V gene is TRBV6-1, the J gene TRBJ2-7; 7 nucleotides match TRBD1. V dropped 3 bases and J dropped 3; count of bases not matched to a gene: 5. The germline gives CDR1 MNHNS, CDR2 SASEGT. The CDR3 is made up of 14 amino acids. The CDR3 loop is CASSDTGTDYEQYF. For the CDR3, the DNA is TGTGCCAGCAGTGACACCGGGACAGACTACGAGCAGTACTTC.

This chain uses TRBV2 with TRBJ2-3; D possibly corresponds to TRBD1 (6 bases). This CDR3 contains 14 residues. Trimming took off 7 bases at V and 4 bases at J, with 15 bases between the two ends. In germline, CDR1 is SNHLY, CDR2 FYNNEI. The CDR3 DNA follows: TGTGCCAGCACGATGGACAGCGCCGCAGATACGCAGTATTTT. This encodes CASTMDSAADTQYF.

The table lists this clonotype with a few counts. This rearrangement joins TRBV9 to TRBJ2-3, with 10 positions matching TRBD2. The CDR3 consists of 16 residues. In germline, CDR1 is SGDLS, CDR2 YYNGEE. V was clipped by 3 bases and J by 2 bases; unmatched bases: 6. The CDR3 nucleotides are TGTGCCAGCAGCGGCTTAGCGGGAGGCCTCACAGATACGCAGTATTTT. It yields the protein CASSGLAGGLTDTQYF. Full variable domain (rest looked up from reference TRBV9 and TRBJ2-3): DSGVTQTPKHLITATGQRVTLRCSPRSGDLSVYWYQQSLDQGLQFLIQYYNGEERAKGNILERFSAQQFPDLHSELNLSSLELGDSALYFCASSGLAGGLTDTQYFGPGTRLTVL.

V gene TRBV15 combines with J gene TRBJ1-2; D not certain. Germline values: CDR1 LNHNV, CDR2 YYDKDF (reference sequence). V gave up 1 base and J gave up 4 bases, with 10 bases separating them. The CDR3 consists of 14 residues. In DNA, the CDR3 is TGTGCCACCAGCAGAGCGGAGGGTAGCTATGGCTACACCTTC. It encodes CATSRAEGSYGYTF.

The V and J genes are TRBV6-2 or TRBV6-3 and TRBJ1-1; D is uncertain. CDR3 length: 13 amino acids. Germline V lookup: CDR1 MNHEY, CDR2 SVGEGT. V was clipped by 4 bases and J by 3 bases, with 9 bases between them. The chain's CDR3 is CASSSPPDTEAFF. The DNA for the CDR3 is TGTGCCAGCAGTTCTCCCCCGGACACTGAAGCTTTCTTT.

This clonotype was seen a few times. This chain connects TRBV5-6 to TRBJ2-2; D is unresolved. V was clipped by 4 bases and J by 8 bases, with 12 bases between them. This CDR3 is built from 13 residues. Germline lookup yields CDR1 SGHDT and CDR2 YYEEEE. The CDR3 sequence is CASSPPALGELFF. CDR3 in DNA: TGTGCCAGCAGCCCCCCGGCCCTTGGGGAGCTGTTTTTT.